This note documents a single T cell receptor beta chain sequence. Germline CDR1 is SEHNR and CDR2 is FQNEAQ (reference sequence). The CDR3 totals 18 residues. Trimming at V came to 5 bases and at J to 6 bases, leaving 14 bases not matched to a gene. This entry comes from a study of Ad26.COV2.S vaccination and SARS-CoV-2 variants. Produced via immunoSEQ multiplex PCR; TCRdb's table is partial and in-frame only. The profile shows some 340,000 clones, around four fifths of them singletons. Noted treatment: around 19 received Ad26.COV2.S at low or high dose, single or two shots; five or six received placebo; per-sample allocation not given. The samples date from day 63 after the first vaccine or placebo injection.

The receptor's source is a person aged 18-65 years who received the Ad26.COV2.S COVID-19 vaccine or a placebo. The sequencing here drew on peripheral blood, taken in a trial of Ad26.COV2.S vaccine versus placebo. This chain joins TRBV7-9 and TRBJ2-1; 12 bases match TRBD2. In nucleotides, the CDR3 is TGTGCCAGCAGCCTCCCCTACCGACTAGCGGGGGTCGGCAATGAGCAGTTCTTC. Protein: CASSLPYRLAGVGNEQFF.